What follows describes a single T cell receptor (beta chain). It lacks a known antigen. No base quality values were provided; no much bigger clone lies one nucleotide off. A patient counted as having stable Graves' hyperthyroidism if no progression to ophthalmopathy occurred over 18 months of follow-up. Hyperthyroidism patients were newly diagnosed, with disease duration under 2 months, and aged 18 to 65 years. Any patient with an uncontrolled infection, another autoimmune disease, pregnancy or lactation was excluded. Diagnoses were based on clinical symptoms, serum thyroxine and TRAb, thyroid ultrasound and orbital computed tomography. Ficoll-Paque density gradient centrifugation was used to isolate PBMCs from around 10 ml of fresh peripheral blood. Total RNA was extracted using Trizol reagent, and RNA quality was assessed on an Agilent 2100 Bioanalyzer. The data derive from a study of T cells in Graves' hyperthyroidism and ophthalmopathy (dated by TCRdb to between 2019 and 2020). Regarding the research as a whole: Peripheral blood samples were taken at the time of initial diagnosis, prior to any treatment. A discovery cohort of around 100 patients, roughly 45 with Graves' ophthalmopathy and about 58 with stable Graves' hyperthyroidism, was used to find distinguishing TCR V-J signatures. Prospective prediction of ophthalmopathy was tested in an independent validation cohort of some 20 hyperthyroidism patients and 17 patients who later progressed to ophthalmopathy. The roughly 100 discovery patients were divided at random into training and test sets in a 7:3 ratio. In about six Graves' hyperthyroidism patients, the study also compared T-cell repertoires from thyroid tissue with T-cell repertoires from blood. Following sampling, methimazole starting at 30 mg daily was given to hyperthyroidism patients, and high-dose intravenous methylprednisolone was given to ophthalmopathy patients. The paper reports TCR Vbeta CDR3 sequencing of roughly 140 peripheral blood samples: 40 or so ophthalmopathy, approximately 74 hyperthyroidism and approximately 17 progressor patients. Overall study results and their limits: No statistical method was used to set the sample size in advance, and investigators knew the group allocation. In validation, the model predicted progression to ophthalmopathy with approximately 69% sensitivity and approximately 72% specificity, a median of 6.5 months before onset. Most expanded thyroid clonotypes (frequency above 0.001) were also detected in blood, suggesting blood repertoires may reflect thyroid immune responses. In cross-validation, a model built on a 13 V-J signature told ophthalmopathy apart from stable hyperthyroidism with about 90% sensitivity and roughly 82% specificity, and in testing the same model reached 80%/75%.

The TCR beta CDR3 regions were amplified from RNA transcripts. The TCR CDR3 was subjected to a first round of RT-PCR using the HTBI primer set and the Qiagen OneStep RT-PCR kit. Libraries were constructed in a second round of multiplex PCR, after which size selection and purification were performed. Sequencing of the libraries was done on an Illumina HiSeq2000 using paired-end 100 bp reads. For the original study's pipeline: SOAPnuke was used to process the raw data, removing reads that contained adapters or uncalled bases, had a mean Phred below 15, or lacked an exact match to the constant primer or identifier. High-quality paired reads were merged with COPE v1.2.5, and unique nucleotide sequences were defined as clonotypes. MiTCR v1.1 was used to align clonotypes to the IMGT TRBV, TRBD and TRBJ reference segments. The analysis included only V-J combinations with a frequency above 0.0001, which together covered approximately 99% of the repertoires. A TCS score was defined as the ratio between F50 (clonal expansion) and ExV (chaos), using BLOSUM62-based TCRdist between CDR3 peptides within each V-J. Welch's t-statistics and random forest reduced 514 V-J features to under 15, which were used in a naive Bayes classifier (R e1071). TCRdb took the public reads, trimmed them with fastp at Q25, ran MiXCR for clone calling and kept in-frame beta chains. Rows matching on CDR3 protein sequence are summarized as one entry with the most common DNA and genes. The authors' filters were not applied to this entry. For this sample the table gives 300,000 to 400,000 distinct CDR3 sequences, of which over 15% were detected only once. The top ten constitute about 53% of the sample.

Reading the germline V gene (reference sequence) gives CDR1 DFQATT and CDR2 SNEGSKA. The CDR3 starts with the cysteine, ends with the phenylalanine, and has 13 residues. Only the CDR3 DNA is retained, 39 bases long and in frame from the first base. At the junction V is shortened by 6 bases and J by 5 bases, with 16 bases in between. The sample consisted of blood. The sequence joins TRBV20-1 to TRBJ1-1; possibly the D gene is TRBD1, per 6 matching bases. The receptor was isolated from a woman aged 45-60 years with Graves' hyperthyroidism. The CDR3 corresponds to CSAKGVGVTEAFF. In nucleotides, the sequence is TGCAGTGCCAAGGGGGTGGGGGTTACTGAAGCTTTCTTT.